Listed below are T cell receptor beta chains from one sample, sequenced in a study of T cell responses to AZD1222 COVID-19 vaccine. This table comes from immunoSEQ multiplex PCR, and its TCRdb copy is limited to in-frame clones, with some not included. This table holds under 200,000 clones, 75% to 95% found once. Here the sequenced sample was peripheral blood, taken on day 0 of AZD1222 vaccination. All receptors come from an adult in good health. Each CDR3 is given with its conserved first and last residue.

>TRBJ1-2|TRBV14
CASSQDLRSHTENYGYTF
>TRBJ2-7|TRBV6-4
CASSSDRGNEQYF
>TRBJ1-5|TRBV4-1
CASSQVQQGIPNQPQHF
>TRBJ1-1|TRBV6-5
CASSYRALLNTEAFF
>TRBJ2-3|TRBV7-9
CASSLHSDTQYF
>TRBJ1-2|TRBV6-5
CASSLGGELRDGYTF
>TRBJ2-7|TRBV7-2
CASSLAPGGVNEQYF
>TRBJ1-5|TRBV28
CASSLVQGDQPQHF
>TRBJ1-2|TRBV7-2
CASSIYRAPGYTF
>TRBJ1-4|TRBV12-3/TRBV12-4
CASSFAHEKLFF
>TRBJ1-5|TRBV6-5
CASSYSPDGNQPQHF
>TRBJ1-2|TRBV13
CASSPPWSYGYTF
>TRBJ1-1|TRBV6-5
CASTRGNTEAFF
>TRBJ1-1|TRBV28
CASSFMAGGITEAFF
>TRBJ2-7|TRBV19
CASSIVSGALYEQYF
>TRBJ1-5|TRBV10-1
CASVGAAGCQPQHF
>TRBJ2-5|TRBV11-3
CASRPGQKETQYF
>TRBJ2-1|TRBV2
CASKGLSYNEQFF
>TRBJ1-6|TRBV18
CASSPMAGGMNSPLHF
>TRBJ1-3|TRBV15
CATSLDSSGNTIYF
>TRBJ1-1|TRBV10-1
CASSSGTKLNTEAFF
>TRBJ1-1|TRBV18
CASSPQGARTEAFF
>TRBJ1-1|TRBV29-1
CSVDREGNTEAFF
>TRBJ2-2|TRBV4-2
CASRRQETPDTGELFF
>TRBJ1-6|TRBV7-6
CASSLDGGEGSPLHF
>TRBJ1-2|TRBV6-5
CASRDDSGGSYGYTF
>TRBJ1-1|TRBV6-5
CASSYSIGVTEAFF
>TRBJ1-6|TRBV7-3
CASSLKGSQGIYSPLHF
>TRBJ1-6|TRBV7-6
CASSPRQGGNSPLHF
>TRBJ2-1|TRBV5-4
CASSWDPSGGAYEQFF
>TRBJ2-2|TRBV9
CASSPSGGATGELFF
>TRBJ2-3|TRBV5-8
CASSLGLRGARTDTQYF
>TRBJ1-4|TRBV28
CASSWTNEKLFF
>TRBJ1-5|TRBV6-5
CASSPGRGNQPQHF
>TRBJ2-7|TRBV27
CASRPLLAGGLPYEQYF
>TRBJ1-3|TRBV5-5
CASSRRDLGNTIYF
>TRBJ2-5|TRBV7-2
CASSATGSAETQYF
>TRBJ2-3|TRBV5-5
CASRHGQGTDTQYF
>TRBJ1-1|TRBV6-5
CASKLDRENTEAFF
>TRBJ2-7|TRBV6-2/TRBV6-3
CASSPVRRRGVYYEQYF
>TRBJ2-6|TRBV2
CASSESIWAGANVLTF
>TRBJ1-2|TRBV6-5
CATQPGGYGYTF
>TRBJ2-1|TRBV5-8
CASSLRRQSYNEQFF
>TRBJ1-4|TRBV4-3
CASSQDLGEPNHATNEKLFF
>TRBJ2-1|TRBV18
CASSPPSPEGNEQFF
>TRBJ1-2|TRBV7-9
CASSTGQGASNYGYTF
>TRBJ1-5|TRBV7-9
CASSSGQSNQPQHF
>TRBJ1-6|TRBV6-6
CASKGSGQGNSPLHF
>TRBJ1-5|TRBV10-3
CAISEFKGNQPQHF
>TRBJ1-5|TRBV5-1
CASSLPGPNQPQHF
>TRBJ1-5|TRBV7-2
CASSLLTGQNQPQHF
>TRBJ1-1|TRBV29-1
CSVGQTVNTEAFF
>TRBJ1-2|TRBV6-5
CASRPGGIDGYTF
>TRBJ1-1|TRBV14
CASSQDLVNTEAFF
>TRBJ1-2|TRBV6-6
CASSYSAGGPGYTF